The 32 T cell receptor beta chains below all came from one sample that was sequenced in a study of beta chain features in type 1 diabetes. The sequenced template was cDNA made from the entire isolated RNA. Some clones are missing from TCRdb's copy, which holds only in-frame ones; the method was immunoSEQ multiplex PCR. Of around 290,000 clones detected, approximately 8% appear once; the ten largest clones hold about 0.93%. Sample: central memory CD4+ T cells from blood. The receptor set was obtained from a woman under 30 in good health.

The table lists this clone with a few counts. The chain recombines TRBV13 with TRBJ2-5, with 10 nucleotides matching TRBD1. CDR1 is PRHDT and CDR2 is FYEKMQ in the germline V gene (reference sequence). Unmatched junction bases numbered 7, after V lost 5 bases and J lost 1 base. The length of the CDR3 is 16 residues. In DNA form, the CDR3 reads TGTGCCAGCAGCGCAAGGGACAGGGGAACCCAAGAGACCCAGTACTTC. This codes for CASSARDRGTQETQYF.

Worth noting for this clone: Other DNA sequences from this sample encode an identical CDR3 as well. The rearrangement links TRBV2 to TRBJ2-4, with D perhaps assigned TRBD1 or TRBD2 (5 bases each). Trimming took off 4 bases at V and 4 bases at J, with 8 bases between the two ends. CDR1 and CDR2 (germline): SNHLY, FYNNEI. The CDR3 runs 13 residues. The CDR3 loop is CASSVGTKNIQYF. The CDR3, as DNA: TGTGCCAGCAGTGTTGGGACGAAAAACATTCAGTACTTC.

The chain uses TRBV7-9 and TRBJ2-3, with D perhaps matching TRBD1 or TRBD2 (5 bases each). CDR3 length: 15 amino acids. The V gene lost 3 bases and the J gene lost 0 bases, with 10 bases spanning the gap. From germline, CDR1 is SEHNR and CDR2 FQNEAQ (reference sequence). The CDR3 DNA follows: TGTGCCAGCAGCTTCGGGGCAGTTAGCACAGATACGCAGTATTTT. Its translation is CASSFGAVSTDTQYF.

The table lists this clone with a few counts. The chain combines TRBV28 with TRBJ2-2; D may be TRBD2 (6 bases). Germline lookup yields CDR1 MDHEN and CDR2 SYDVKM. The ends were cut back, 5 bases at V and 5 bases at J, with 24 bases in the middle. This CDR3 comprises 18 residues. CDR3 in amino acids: CASSLEVRAAGWTGELFF. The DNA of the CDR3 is TGTGCCAGCAGTCTTGAAGTCAGGGCCGCGGGATGGACCGGGGAGCTGTTTTTT.

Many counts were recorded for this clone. The CDR3 DNA is TGTGCCAGCAGCGCCGCCACAGTTCTAACTCTAAGTGGGGATACGCAGTATTTT. It yields the protein CASSAATVLTLSGDTQYF. The V call is TRBV14, the J call TRBJ2-3; D is ambiguous. Germline values: CDR1 SGHDN, CDR2 FVKESK. The CDR3 extends over 18 amino acids. Trimming took off 5 bases at V and 6 bases at J, with 27 bases between the two ends. The complete variable domain, with remaining parts taken from reference TRBV14 and TRBJ2-3, reads EAGVTQFPSHSVIEKGQTVTLRCDPISGHDNLYWYRRVMGKEIKFLLHFVKESKQDESGMPNNRFLAERTGGTYSTLKVQPAELEDSGVYFCASSAATVLTLSGDTQYFGPGTRLTVL.

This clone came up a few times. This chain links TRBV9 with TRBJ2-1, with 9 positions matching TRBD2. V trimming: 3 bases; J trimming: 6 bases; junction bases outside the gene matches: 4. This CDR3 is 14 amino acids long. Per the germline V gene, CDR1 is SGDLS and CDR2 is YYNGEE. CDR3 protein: CASSEGLAFNEQFF. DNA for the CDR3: TGTGCCAGCAGCGAGGGACTAGCTTTCAATGAGCAGTTCTTC.

The CDR3 reads CASSLERESYEQYF. DNA of the CDR3: TGTGCCAGCAGCTTAGAGCGGGAGAGTTACGAGCAGTACTTC. The rearrangement uses TRBV11-1 and TRBJ2-7; 8 bases are shared with TRBD2. Germline CDR1 and CDR2: SGHAT and FQDESV (reference sequence). Trimming removed 1 base from V and 4 bases from J; junction bases left unmatched: 3. There are 14 residues in the CDR3.

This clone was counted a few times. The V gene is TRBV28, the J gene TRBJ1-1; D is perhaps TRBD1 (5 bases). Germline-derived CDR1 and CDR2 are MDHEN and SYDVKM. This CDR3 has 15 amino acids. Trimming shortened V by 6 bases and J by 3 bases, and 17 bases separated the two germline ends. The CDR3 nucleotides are TGTGCCAGCAGGGCACAGGATCTGTGGTACACTGAAGCTTTCTTT. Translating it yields CASRAQDLWYTEAFF.

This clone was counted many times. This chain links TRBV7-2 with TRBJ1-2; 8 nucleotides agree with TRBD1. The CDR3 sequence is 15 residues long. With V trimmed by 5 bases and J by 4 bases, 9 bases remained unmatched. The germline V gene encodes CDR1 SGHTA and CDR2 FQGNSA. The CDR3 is CASSHPDRGFYGYTF. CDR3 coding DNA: TGTGCCAGCAGCCACCCAGACAGGGGCTTCTATGGCTACACCTTC.

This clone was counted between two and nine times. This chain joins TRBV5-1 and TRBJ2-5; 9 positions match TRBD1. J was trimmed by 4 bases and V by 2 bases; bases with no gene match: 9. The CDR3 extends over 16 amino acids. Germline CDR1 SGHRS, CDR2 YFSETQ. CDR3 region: CASSFGNPQGAETQYF. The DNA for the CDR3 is TGCGCCAGCAGCTTCGGCAACCCACAGGGGGCAGAGACCCAGTACTTC. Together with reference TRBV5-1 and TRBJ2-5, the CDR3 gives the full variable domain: KAGVTQTPRYLIKTRGQQVTLSCSPISGHRSVSWYQQTPGQGLQFLFEYFSETQRNKGNFPGRFSGRQFSNSRSEMNVSTLELGDSALYLCASSFGNPQGAETQYFGPGTRLLVL.

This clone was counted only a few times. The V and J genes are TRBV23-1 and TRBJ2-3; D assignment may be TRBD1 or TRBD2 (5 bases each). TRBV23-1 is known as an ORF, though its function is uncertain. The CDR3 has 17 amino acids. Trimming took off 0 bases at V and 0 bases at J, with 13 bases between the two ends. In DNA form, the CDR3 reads TGCGCCAGCAGTCAATCGAACGGGGCCGAAAGCACAGATACGCAGTATTTT. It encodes CASSQSNGAESTDTQYF.

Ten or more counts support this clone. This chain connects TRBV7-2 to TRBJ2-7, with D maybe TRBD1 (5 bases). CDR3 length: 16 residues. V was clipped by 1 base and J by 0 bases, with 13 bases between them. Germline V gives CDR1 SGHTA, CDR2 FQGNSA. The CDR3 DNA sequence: TGTGCCAGCAGCTTAGGGGTGTACAGGAGCTCCTACGAGCAGTACTTC. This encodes CASSLGVYRSSYEQYF.

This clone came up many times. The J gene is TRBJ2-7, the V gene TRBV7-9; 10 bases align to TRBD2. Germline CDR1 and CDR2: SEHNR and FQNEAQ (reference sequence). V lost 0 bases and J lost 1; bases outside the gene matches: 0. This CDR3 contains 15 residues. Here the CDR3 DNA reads TGTGCCAGCAGCTTAGCACTAGCGGGATCCTACGAGCAGTACTTC. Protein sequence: CASSLALAGSYEQYF. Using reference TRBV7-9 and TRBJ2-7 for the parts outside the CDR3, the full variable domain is DTGVSQNPRHKITKRGQNVTFRCDPISEHNRLYWYRQTLGQGPEFLTYFQNEAQLEKSRLLSDRFSAERPKGSFSTLEIQRTEQGDSAMYLCASSLALAGSYEQYFGPGTRLTVT.

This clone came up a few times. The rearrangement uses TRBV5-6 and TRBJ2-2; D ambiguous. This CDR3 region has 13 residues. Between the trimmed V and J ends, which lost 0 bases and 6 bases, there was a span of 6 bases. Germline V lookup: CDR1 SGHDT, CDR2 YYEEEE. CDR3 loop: CASSLVSSGELFF. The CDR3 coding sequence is TGTGCCAGCAGCTTGGTGTCCTCCGGGGAGCTGTTTTTT.

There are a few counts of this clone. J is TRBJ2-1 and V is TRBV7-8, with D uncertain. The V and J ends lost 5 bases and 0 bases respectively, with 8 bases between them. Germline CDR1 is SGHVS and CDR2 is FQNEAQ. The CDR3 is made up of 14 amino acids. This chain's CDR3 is CASSTRSSYNEQFF. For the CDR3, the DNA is TGTGCCAGCAGCACCCGAAGCTCCTACAATGAGCAGTTCTTC.

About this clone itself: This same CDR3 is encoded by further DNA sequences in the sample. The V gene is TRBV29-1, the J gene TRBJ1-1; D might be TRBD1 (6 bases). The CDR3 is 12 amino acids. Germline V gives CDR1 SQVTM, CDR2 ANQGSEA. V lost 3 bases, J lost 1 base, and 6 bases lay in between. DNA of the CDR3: TGCAGCGTTGAGACAGGGAACACTGAAGCTTTCTTT. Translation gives CSVETGNTEAFF.

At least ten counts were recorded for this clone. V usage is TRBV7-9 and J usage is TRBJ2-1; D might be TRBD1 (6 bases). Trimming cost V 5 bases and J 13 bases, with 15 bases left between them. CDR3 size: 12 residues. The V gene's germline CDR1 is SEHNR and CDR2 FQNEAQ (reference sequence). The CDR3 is CASSPWTVQQFF. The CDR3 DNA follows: TGTGCCAGCAGCCCCTGGACAGTTCAACAGTTCTTC.

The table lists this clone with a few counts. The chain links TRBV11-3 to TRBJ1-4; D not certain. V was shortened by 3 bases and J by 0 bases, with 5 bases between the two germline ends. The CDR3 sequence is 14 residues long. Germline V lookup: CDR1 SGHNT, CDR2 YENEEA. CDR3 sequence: CASSFQPTNEKLFF. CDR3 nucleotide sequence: TGTGCCAGCAGCTTTCAGCCAACTAATGAAAAACTGTTTTTT. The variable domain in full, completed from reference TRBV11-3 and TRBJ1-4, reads EAGVVQSPRYKIIEKKQPVAFWCNPISGHNTLYWYLQNLGQGPELLIRYENEEAVDDSQLPKDRFSAERLKGVDSTLKIQPAELGDSAVYLCASSFQPTNEKLFFGSGTQLSVL.

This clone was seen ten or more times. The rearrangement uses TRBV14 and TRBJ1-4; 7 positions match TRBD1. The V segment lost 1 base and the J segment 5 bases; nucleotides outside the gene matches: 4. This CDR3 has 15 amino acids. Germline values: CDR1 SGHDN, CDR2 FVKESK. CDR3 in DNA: TGTGCCAGCAGCCAAGTCAGGGGGGCGAATGAAAAACTGTTTTTT. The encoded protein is CASSQVRGANEKLFF.

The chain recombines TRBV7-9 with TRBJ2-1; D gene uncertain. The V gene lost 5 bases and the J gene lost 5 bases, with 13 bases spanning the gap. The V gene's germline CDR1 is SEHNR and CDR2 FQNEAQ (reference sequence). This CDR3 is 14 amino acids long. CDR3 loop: CASSQPPGNNEQFF. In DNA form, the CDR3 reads TGTGCCAGCAGCCAACCGCCAGGCAACAATGAGCAGTTCTTC.

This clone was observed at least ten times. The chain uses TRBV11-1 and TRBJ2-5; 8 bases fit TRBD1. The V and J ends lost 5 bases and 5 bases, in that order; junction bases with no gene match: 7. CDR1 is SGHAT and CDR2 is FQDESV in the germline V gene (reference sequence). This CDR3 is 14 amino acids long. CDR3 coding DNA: TGTGCCAGCAGCCCGAGGACAGGGCCCGAGACCCAGTACTTC. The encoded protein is CASSPRTGPETQYF.

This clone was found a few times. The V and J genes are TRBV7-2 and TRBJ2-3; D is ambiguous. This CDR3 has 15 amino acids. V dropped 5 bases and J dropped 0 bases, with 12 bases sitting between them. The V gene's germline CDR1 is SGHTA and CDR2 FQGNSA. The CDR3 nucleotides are TGTGCCAGCAGCCCATCGCGCACTAGCACAGATACGCAGTATTTT. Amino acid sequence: CASSPSRTSTDTQYF.

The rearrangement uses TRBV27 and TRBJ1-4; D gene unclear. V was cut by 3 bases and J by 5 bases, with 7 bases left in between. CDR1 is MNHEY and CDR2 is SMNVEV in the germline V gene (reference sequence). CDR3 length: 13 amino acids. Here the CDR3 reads CASSFRRNEKLFF. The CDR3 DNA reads TGTGCCAGCAGTTTTCGACGGAATGAAAAACTGTTTTTT. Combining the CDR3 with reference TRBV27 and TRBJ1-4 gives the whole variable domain EAQVTQNPRYLITVTGKKLTVTCSQNMNHEYMSWYRQDPGLGLRQIYYSMNVEVTDKGDVPEGYKVSRKEKRNFPLILESPSPNQTSLYFCASSFRRNEKLFFGSGTQLSVL.

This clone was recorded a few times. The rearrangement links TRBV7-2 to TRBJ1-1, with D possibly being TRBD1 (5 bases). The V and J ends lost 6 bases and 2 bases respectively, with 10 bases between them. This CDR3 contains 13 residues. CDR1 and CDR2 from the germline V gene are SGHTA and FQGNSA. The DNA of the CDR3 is TGTGCCAGCAGTCGGGGGGTTAACACTGAAGCTTTCTTT. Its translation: CASSRGVNTEAFF.

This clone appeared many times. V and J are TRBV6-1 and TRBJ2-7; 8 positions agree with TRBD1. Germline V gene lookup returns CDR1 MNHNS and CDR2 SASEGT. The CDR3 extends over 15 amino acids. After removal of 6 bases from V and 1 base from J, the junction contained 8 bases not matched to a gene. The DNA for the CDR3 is TGTGCCAGCAGCCCTCGATGGACAGGGTCCTACGAGCAGTACTTC. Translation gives CASSPRWTGSYEQYF.

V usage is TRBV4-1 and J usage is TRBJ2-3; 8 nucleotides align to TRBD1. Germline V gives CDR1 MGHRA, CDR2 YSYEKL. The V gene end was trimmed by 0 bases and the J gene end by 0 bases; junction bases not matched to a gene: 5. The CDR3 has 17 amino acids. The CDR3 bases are TGCGCCAGCAGCCAAGAATGGGGACAGGCTAGCACAGATACGCAGTATTTT. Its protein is CASSQEWGQASTDTQYF.

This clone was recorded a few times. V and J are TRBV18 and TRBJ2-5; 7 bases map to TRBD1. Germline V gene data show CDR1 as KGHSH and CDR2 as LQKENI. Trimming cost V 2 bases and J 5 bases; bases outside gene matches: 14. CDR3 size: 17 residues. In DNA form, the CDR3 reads TGTGCCAGCTCACCATCGTACGAGGACAGGACGGTTGAGACCCAGTACTTC. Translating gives CASSPSYEDRTVETQYF.

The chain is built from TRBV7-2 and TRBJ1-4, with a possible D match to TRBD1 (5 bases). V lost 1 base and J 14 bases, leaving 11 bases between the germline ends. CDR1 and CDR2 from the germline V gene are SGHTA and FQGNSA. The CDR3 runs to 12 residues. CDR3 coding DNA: TGTGCCAGCAGCTTAGAGACAGATGGCCTGTTTTTT. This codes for CASSLETDGLFF.

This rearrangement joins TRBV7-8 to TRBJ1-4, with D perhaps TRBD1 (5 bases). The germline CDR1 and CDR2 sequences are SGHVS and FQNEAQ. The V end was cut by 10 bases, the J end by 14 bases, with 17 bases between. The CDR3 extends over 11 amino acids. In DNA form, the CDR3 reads TGTGCCACCAGGGATATGGGGGGTCTGTTTTTT. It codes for CATRDMGGLFF.

The CDR3 nucleotides are TGCAGCGTTGTAAGCGGAGATCTACGAGGGCAGTACTTC. Encoded protein: CSVVSGDLRGQYF. The V and J genes are TRBV29-1 and TRBJ2-7, with D possibly matching TRBD2 (5 bases). Per germline, CDR1 SQVTM and CDR2 ANQGSEA. V gave up 4 bases and J gave up 9 bases, with 19 bases separating them. The CDR3 contains 13 residues.

The CDR3 spells CASSYSLAGGRDTQYF. The CDR3 nucleotides read TGTGCCAGCAGTTACTCACTAGCGGGGGGTCGGGATACGCAGTATTTT. This chain links TRBV6-6 with TRBJ2-3; 12 positions match TRBD2. The germline gives CDR1 MNHNY, CDR2 SVGAGI (reference sequence). J gave up 6 bases and V 0 bases, and 4 bases lay outside the gene matches. There are 16 residues in the CDR3.

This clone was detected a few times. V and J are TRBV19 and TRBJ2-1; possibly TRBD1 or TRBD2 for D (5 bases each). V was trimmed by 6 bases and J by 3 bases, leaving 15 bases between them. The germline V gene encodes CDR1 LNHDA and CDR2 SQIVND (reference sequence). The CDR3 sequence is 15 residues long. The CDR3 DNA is TGTGCCAGTAGGACAGCGGTTGGAGACTACAATGAGCAGTTCTTC. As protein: CASRTAVGDYNEQFF. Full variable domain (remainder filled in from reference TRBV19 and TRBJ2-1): DGGITQSPKYLFRKEGQNVTLSCEQNLNHDAMYWYRQDPGQGLRLIYYSQIVNDFQKGDIAEGYSVSREKKESFPLTVTSAQKNPTAFYLCASRTAVGDYNEQFFGPGTRLTVL.